This TCR beta chain was captured by sequencing in a study of cytomegalovirus exposure and HLA in healthy donors. The ends were cut back, 5 bases at V and 5 bases at J, with 21 bases in the middle. Per the germline V gene, CDR1 is SGHAT and CDR2 is FQNNGV. CDR3 size: 16 residues. The donors were part of the validation cohort of roughly 110 subjects. That cohort was separate from the first cohort, which comprised 550 to 750 subjects. TCRdb keeps only in-frame clones here, not all; method: immunoSEQ multiplex PCR. Among 260,000 or so clones listed, over 75% were seen once. The chain employs TRBV11-2 and TRBJ1-2; a possible D gene is TRBD1 (6 bases). The source of this sequence is a woman aged 18-29 years in good health and CMV-seronegative. Specimen: PBMCs. The CDR3 sequence is CASSPTGGQVKYGYTF. As DNA, the CDR3 is TGTGCCAGCAGCCCTACCGGGGGGCAGGTTAAGTATGGCTACACCTTC.